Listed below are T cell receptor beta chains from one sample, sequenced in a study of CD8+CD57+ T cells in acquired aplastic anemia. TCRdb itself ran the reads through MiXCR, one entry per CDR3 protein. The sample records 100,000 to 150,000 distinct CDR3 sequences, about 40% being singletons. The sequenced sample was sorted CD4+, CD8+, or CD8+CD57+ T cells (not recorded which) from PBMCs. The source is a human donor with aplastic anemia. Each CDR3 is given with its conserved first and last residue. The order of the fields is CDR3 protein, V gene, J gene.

cdr3_aa: CASSLRQGDGYTF
v_call: TRBV7-6
j_call: TRBJ1-2

cdr3_aa: CASSPGQVNTEAFF
v_call: TRBV18
j_call: TRBJ1-1

cdr3_aa: CASIGLRARNYGYTF
v_call: TRBV6-1
j_call: TRBJ1-2

cdr3_aa: CAISVSQGGYTF
v_call: TRBV10-3
j_call: TRBJ1-2

cdr3_aa: CASSESPDNSPLHF
v_call: TRBV6-1
j_call: TRBJ1-6

cdr3_aa: CASSESGRNTEAFF
v_call: TRBV10-1
j_call: TRBJ1-1

cdr3_aa: CASSARWSDEQYF
v_call: TRBV12-3/TRBV12-4
j_call: TRBJ2-7

cdr3_aa: CSASTPVSYNEQFF
v_call: TRBV20-1
j_call: TRBJ2-1

cdr3_aa: CASGSSGDYGNQPQHF
v_call: TRBV6-2/TRBV6-3
j_call: TRBJ1-5

cdr3_aa: CASSQPGTPNTEAFF
v_call: TRBV4-2
j_call: TRBJ1-1